Below, 4 T cell receptor beta chains from the same sample are listed, as sequenced in a study of T cells after yellow fever vaccination. TCRdb redid the calling of the 5' RACE reads with MiXCR, one entry per CDR3 protein. The sample consists of approximately 300,000 distinct CDR3 sequences, around 10% of them appearing once. Sequenced material: CD4+ T cells sorted from PBMCs, taken 45 days after the yellow fever booster vaccination. The receptors originated from a man younger than 30 who received the YFV17D yellow fever vaccine.

This chain links TRBV7-2 with TRBJ2-1; a weak D match, TRBD1 (7 bases). V gave up 5 bases and J gave up 6 bases, with 17 bases separating them. Germline CDR1 is SGHTA and CDR2 is FQGNSA. The length of the CDR3 is 15 residues. The CDR3 coding sequence is TGTGCCAGCAGCCTGGGACAGCACGGGGGCAATGAGCAGTTCTTC. Translating gives CASSLGQHGGNEQFF.

In its sample, this clonotype was seen many times. The gene calls are TRBV20-1 and TRBJ2-7; D tentatively fits TRBD1 or TRBD2 (6 bases each). The CDR3 has 16 residues. The germline V and J ends were trimmed by 1 base and 0 bases, with 16 bases remaining between them. Germline CDR1 DFQATT, CDR2 SNEGSKA (reference sequence). CDR3 sequence: CSARVLGGTPSYEQYF. CDR3 bases: TGCAGTGCTAGAGTATTAGGAGGGACACCCTCCTACGAGCAGTACTTC.

This clonotype was seen a handful of times. The chain links TRBV21-1 to TRBJ2-7; the table's TRBD1 call for D was not verified on the DNA. TRBV21-1 is reported as a pseudogene. This CDR3 contains 17 residues. Here the CDR3 reads CASSKVRTGTFSYEQYV. The CDR3 DNA is TGTGCCAGCAGCAAAGTAAGGACAGGAACTTTCTCCTACGAGCAGTACGTC.

The chain uses TRBV6-6 and TRBJ2-5; D is undetermined. Germline CDR1 and CDR2: MNHNY and SVGAGI (reference sequence). V lost 2 bases and J lost 7, with 14 bases in between. There are 14 residues in the CDR3. The CDR3 reads CASSYRPPTGTQYF. The CDR3 DNA sequence: TGTGCCAGCAGTTACCGGCCACCGACGGGGACCCAGTACTTC.